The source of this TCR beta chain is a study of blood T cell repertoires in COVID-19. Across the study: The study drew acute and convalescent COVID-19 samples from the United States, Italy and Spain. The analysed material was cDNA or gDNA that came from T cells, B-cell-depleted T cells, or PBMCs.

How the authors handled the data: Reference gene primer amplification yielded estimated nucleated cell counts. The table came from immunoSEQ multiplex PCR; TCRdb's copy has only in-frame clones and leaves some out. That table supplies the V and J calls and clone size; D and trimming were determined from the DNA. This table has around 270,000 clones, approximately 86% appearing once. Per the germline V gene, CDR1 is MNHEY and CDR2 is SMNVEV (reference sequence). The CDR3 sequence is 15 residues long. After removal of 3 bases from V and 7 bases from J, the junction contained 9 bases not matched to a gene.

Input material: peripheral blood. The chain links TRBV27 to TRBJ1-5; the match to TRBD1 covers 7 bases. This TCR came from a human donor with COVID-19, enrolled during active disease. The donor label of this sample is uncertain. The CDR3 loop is CASSLFAGGWQPQHF. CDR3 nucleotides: TGTGCCAGCAGTTTGTTTGCAGGGGGGTGGCAGCCCCAGCATTTT.